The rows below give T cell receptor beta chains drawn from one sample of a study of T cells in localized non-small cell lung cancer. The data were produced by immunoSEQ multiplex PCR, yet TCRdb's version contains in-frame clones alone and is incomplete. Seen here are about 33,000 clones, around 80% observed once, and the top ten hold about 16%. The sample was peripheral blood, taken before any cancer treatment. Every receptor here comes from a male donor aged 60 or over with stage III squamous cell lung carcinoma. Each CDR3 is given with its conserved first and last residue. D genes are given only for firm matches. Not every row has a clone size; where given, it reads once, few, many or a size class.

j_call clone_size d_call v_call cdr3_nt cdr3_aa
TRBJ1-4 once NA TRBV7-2 TGTGCCAGCAGCTCGGCAGCGAGACAGCCTAATGAAAAACTGTTTTTT CASSSAARQPNEKLFF
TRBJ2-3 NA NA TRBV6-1 TGTGCCAGCAGTGAAGCGTCAGGAACCGGCGCAGATACGCAGTATTTT CASSEASGTGADTQYF
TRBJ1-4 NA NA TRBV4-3 TGCGCCAGCAGCCAAGACCGTGGCCCTAATGAAAAACTGTTTTTT CASSQDRGPNEKLFF
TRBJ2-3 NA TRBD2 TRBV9 TGTGCCAGCAGCCAGAGATCTAGCGGACTCACAGATACGCAGTATTTT CASSQRSSGLTDTQYF
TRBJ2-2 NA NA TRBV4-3 TGCGCCAGCAGCCGGGTATGGGGCAGCGGGGAGCTGTTTTTT CASSRVWGSGELFF
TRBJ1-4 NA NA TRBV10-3 TGTGCCATCAGTGAGCCTAGAAATGAAAAACTGTTTTTT CAISEPRNEKLFF
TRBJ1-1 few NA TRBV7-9 TGTGCCAGCAGCAGGGTAAATGGAGCTTTCTTT CASSRVNGAFF
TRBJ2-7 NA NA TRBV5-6 TGTGCCAGCAGCCCCGGTATGGGCAGGCTATCCTACGAGCAGTACTTC CASSPGMGRLSYEQYF
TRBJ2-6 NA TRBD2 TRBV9 TGTGCCAGCAGCACCCGGGGGGCTGGGGCCAACGTCCTGACTTTC CASSTRGAGANVLTF
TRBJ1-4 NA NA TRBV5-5 TGTGCCAGCAGCACACAGGGAACGACTAATGAAAAACTGTTTTTT CASSTQGTTNEKLFF
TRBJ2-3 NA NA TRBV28 TGTGCCACCGGGACTAGCACAGATACGCAGTATTTT CATGTSTDTQYF
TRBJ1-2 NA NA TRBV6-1 TGTGCCAGCAGTGCGGCCTGGACGGAGGGGGGCTACACCTTC CASSAAWTEGGYTF
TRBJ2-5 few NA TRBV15 TGTGCCACCAGCAGAGAAAGGAGGAGCGCTTCAGATGAGACCCAGTACTTC CATSRERRSASDETQYF
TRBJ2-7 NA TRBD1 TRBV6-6 TGTGCCAGCAGACGACAGGGGATCTCCTACGAGCAGTACTTC CASRRQGISYEQYF
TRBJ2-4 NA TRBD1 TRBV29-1 TGCAGCGTGAAACCGGGACAGGGGGACATTCAGTACTTC CSVKPGQGDIQYF